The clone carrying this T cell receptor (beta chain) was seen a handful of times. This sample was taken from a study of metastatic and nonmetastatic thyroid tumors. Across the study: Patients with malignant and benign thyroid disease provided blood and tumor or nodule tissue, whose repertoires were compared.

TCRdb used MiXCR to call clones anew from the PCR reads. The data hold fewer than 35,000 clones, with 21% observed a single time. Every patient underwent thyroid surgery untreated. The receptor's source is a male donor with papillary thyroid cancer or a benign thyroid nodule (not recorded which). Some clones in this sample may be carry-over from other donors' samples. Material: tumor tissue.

CDR3 in DNA: TGTGCCAGCACCGAACAGGGGGGATCCGGGGAGACCCAGTACTTC. This translates into CASTEQGGSGETQYF. The chain recombines TRBV12-3 or TRBV12-4 with TRBJ2-5, with 8 nucleotides matching TRBD1. The trim removed 7 bases at V and 5 bases at J, leaving 12 bases unmatched. The CDR3 has 15 residues.